The entry below gives a single T cell receptor beta chain sequence along with its context. CDR3 length: 16 amino acids. V shed 1 base and J 5 bases; nucleotides not matched to a gene: 7. The germline CDR1 and CDR2 sequences are SGHVS and FQNEAQ. Pretreatment sampling and on-treatment sampling together yielded between 1 and 8 samples for each patient. Assay used: immunoSEQ multiplex PCR; TCRdb lists only in-frame clones, some missing. Found here are under 30,000 clones, more than 75% of them singletons; the top ten hold approximately 3.1%. This specimen belongs to a study of PD-L1 blockade in urothelial cancer. Looking at the study overall: Patients initiated atezolizumab in 2014 at 1,200 mg intravenously every 3 weeks. There were a median of roughly 140,000 T cells in blood samples.

The chain links TRBV7-8 to TRBJ2-4; TRBD1 agrees at 8 bases. The specimen comprised PBMCs, sampled around atezolizumab (anti-PD-L1) treatment. The receptor was derived from a man aged 45 to 65 with urothelial cancer. The CDR3 DNA reads as TGTGCCAGCAGCTTAGTGTCGACAGGGGTTCAAAACATTCAGTACTTC. Translation: CASSLVSTGVQNIQYF.